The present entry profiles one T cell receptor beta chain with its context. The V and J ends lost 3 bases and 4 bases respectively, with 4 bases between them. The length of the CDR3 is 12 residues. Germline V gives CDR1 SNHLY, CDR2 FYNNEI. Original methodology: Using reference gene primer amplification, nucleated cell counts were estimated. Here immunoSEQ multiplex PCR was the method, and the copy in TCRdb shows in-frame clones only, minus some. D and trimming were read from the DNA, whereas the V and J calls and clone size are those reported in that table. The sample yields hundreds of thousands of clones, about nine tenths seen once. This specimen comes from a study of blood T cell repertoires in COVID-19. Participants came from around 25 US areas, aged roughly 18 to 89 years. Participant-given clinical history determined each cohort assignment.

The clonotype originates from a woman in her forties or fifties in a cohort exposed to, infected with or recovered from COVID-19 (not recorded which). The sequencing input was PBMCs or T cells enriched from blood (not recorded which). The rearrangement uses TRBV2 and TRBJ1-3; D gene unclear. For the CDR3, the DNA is TGTGCCAGCAGTGATTCAGGAAACACCATATATTTT. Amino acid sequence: CASSDSGNTIYF.